This TCR beta chain stems from a study of CD4 T cells in relation to SARS-CoV-2 and coronaviruses (dated by TCRdb to about 2021). With regard to the full study: In the ViraFEST assay, PBMCs were grown with antigen for 10 days, and TCR beta CDR3s were then sequenced to identify antigen-specific clonal expansions. For other donors in the study, expansion assays were sequenced with a different, Illumina-based TCR-beta assay. Patient-derived lymphoblastoid cell lines were used to map the HLA restriction of shared crossreactive spike epitopes. The Adaptive Biotechnologies TCR-sequencing kit was used to sequence samples from a few pre-COVID donors and the naive versus memory experiments, whereas other data were Illumina-based. An HIV-1 Nef peptide pool or a culture without peptide was used as the negative reference condition. The study assessed, at the TCR clonotype level, memory CD4+ T cell crossreactivity between SARS-CoV-2 and common cold coronavirus spike proteins.

CD4+ T cells from unexposed donors were collected before the COVID-19 pandemic (2011-2018). After around 11 days of culture, CD4+ T cells were isolated with the EasySep CD4+ T cell isolation kit. As cell numbers permitted, CD4+ T cells from unexposed donors were tested for reactivity to SARS-CoV-2 S and N and to four common cold coronavirus spike pools. About 1.8 million PBMCs per well were cultured in IMDM with around 4.8% human AB serum and around 10 IU/ml IL-2. Half of the culture medium was replaced with fresh IL-2-containing medium on days 3 and 7. Each peptide culture condition was generally run in triplicate replicate wells. The leukapheresis product for the unexposed donors was obtained through commercial purchase. Ficoll-Paque PLUS gradient centrifugation was used to isolate PBMCs from leukapheresis product or whole blood. PBMCs were either used fresh in the expansion assay or cryopreserved at -140 degrees C. The QIAamp Micro DNA Kit was used to extract genomic DNA from the CD4+ T cells.

The CDR3 covers 15 residues, taking in both the cysteine and the phenylalanine. Only CDR3 DNA remains: 45 bases, in frame from the first base. CDR1 and CDR2 (KGHSH, LQKENI) derive from the germline V gene. Trimming costs V 1 base and J 4 bases, and their ends lie 13 bases apart. Points the paper makes about the study in general: Significantly weaker SARS-CoV-2-driven expansion was shown by crossreactive clones than by monoreactive clones, consistent with antigenic imprinting. Since the crossreactivity analysis centred on spike protein, crossreactivity against other viral proteins was not assessed. About 60% of donors had memory CD4+ clonotypes that crossrecognized SARS-CoV-2 and at least one common cold coronavirus spike. Pre-pandemic and post-infection samples were not both contributed by any donor, so tracing of the source of pre-existing responses was limited. Small numbers of patients and of tested TCRs were a limitation of the study.

Regarding this clone: The specificity of this receptor is unknown. Base quality data are lacking; no much larger clone is found one base away.

Library preparation used the immunoSEQ multiplex PCR assay. Per the source publication's procedure: Preprocessing removed nonproductive sequences and CDR3s not starting with C, not ending with F or W, or shorter than 7 amino acids. Antigen-specific clonotypes were called with the MANAFEST web app on the basis of expansion relative to the reference and to other culture wells. To be counted as positive, a clone had to show significant expansion compared with the reference culture, at an FDR below 0.05, in 2 of 3 replicate wells. For a clone to be considered positive, significant expansion relative to all other tandem wells and an odds ratio above 5 were also required. After three terminal residues were trimmed from each end, CDR3 homology was quantified as pairwise Levenshtein distance using the stringdist R package. TCRdb mirrors the immuneACCESS table, restricted to in-frame sequences. Some clones are absent from its copies; in checked studies, under half trace to an unresolved V gene, and the reason for the others is unknown. V, J and clone size are taken as reported in that table, and D and trimming were inferred from the DNA itself. Here the sample has under 20,000 clones; about 78% occur a single time. The ten top clones hold 18% of the sample.

The chain uses TRBV18 and TRBJ2-5, with the identity of the D gene unclear. This receptor was taken from a human donor in good health. The sequenced material came from CD4+ T cells from PBMCs, cultured in vitro. The CDR3 region reads CASSPLVLGPETQYF. The sequenced DNA: TGTGCCAGCTCACCACTTGTCTTGGGTCCAGAGACCCAGTACTTC.